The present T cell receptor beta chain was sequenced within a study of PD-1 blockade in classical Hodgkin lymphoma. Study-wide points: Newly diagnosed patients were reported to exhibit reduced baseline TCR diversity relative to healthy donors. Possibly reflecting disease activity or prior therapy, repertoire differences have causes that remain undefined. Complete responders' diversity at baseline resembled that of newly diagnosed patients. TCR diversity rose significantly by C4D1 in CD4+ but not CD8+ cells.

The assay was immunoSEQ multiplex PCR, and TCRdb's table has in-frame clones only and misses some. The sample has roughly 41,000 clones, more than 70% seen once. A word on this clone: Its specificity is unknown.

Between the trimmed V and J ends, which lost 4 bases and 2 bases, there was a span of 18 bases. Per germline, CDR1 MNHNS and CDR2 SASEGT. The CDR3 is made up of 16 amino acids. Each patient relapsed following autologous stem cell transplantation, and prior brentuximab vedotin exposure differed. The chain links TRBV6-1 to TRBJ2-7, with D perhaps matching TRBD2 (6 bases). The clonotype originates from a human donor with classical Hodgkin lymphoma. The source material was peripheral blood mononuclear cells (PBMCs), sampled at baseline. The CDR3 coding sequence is TGTGCCAGCAGTGGGCGGGTTAGCGGCGCACCCTACGAGCAGTACTTC. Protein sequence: CASSGRVSGAPYEQYF.